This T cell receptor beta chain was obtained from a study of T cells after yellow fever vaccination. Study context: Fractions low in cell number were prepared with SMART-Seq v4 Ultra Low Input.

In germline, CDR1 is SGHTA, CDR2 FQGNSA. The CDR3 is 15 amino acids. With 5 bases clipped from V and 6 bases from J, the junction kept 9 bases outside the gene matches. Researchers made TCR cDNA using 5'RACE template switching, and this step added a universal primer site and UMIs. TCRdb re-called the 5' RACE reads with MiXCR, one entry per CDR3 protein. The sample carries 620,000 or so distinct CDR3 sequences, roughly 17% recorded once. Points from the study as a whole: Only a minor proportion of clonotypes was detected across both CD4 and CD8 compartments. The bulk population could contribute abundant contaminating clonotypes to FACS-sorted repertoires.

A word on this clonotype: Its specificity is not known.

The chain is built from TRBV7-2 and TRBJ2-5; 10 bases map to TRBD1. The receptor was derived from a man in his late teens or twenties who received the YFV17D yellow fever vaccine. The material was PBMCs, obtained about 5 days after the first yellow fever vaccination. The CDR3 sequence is CASSNDRGRQQTQYF. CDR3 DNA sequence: TGTGCCAGCAGCAACGACAGGGGGCGTCAGCAGACCCAGTACTTC.